One and the same sample provided the 15 T cell receptor beta chains below, sequenced in a study of monozygotic twins with inflammatory bowel disease. TCRdb reprocessed the 5' RACE reads, with one entry per CDR3 protein and no DNA. The sample table includes about 300,000 distinct CDR3 sequences. Material: blood. These receptors were taken from a human donor with ulcerative colitis or Crohn's disease, or a healthy co-twin of an affected twin (not recorded which).

The chain uses TRBV5-1 and TRBJ2-6; the TRBD1 assignment by TCRdb is unverifiable without DNA. The CDR3 extends over 18 amino acids. CDR1 is SGHRS and CDR2 is YFSETQ in the germline V gene. The CDR3 here is CASSLGQGVLSGANVLTF. The full variable domain, its missing parts supplied by reference TRBV5-1 and TRBJ2-6, is KAGVTQTPRYLIKTRGQQVTLSCSPISGHRSVSWYQQTPGQGLQFLFEYFSETQRNKGNFPGRFSGRQFSNSRSEMNVSTLELGDSALYLCASSLGQGVLSGANVLTFGAGSRLTVL.

The chain combines TRBV7-9 with TRBJ2-5; TCRdb's D call of TRBD1 is untestable without DNA. From germline, CDR1 is SEHNR and CDR2 FQNEAQ (reference sequence). The CDR3 runs 14 residues. CDR3: CASSLTRPRVSQYF.

J is TRBJ2-7 and V is TRBV4-3. Per the germline V gene, CDR1 is LGHNA and CDR2 is YSLEER. The CDR3 has 15 residues. This chain's CDR3 is CASSQGYQPTYEQYF.

The chain combines TRBV6-2 or TRBV6-3 with TRBJ1-2; absent DNA, TCRdb's TRBD1 call cannot be checked. This CDR3 region has 16 residues. Germline CDR1 and CDR2: MNHEY and SVGEGT. This CDR3 is CASSYPWQEPNYGYTF.

The gene calls are TRBV7-7 and TRBJ2-5; the D gene TCRdb calls, TRBD1, cannot be checked with no DNA. This CDR3 spans 14 amino acids. Germline V gives CDR1 SSHAT, CDR2 FNYEAQ (reference sequence). The CDR3 region is CASSDSGGRETQYF.

V gene TRBV7-9 combines with J gene TRBJ1-3; TCRdb's assignment of TRBD1 cannot be checked, as there is no DNA. Germline V gene sequence: CDR1 SEHNR, CDR2 FQNEAQ (reference sequence). The CDR3 covers 15 residues. This CDR3 is CASSLGDTSGNTIYF.

The chain links TRBV7-2 to TRBJ1-2; the TCRdb call, TRBD1, lacks DNA for checking. In germline, CDR1 is SGHTA, CDR2 FQGNSA. This CDR3 has 16 residues. This CDR3 is CASSLAGTDRNYGYTF.

The chain recombines TRBV5-5 with TRBJ1-1. Per germline, CDR1 SGHKS and CDR2 YYEKEE (reference sequence). The CDR3 contains 14 residues. The CDR3 spells CASSGQPLNTEAFF.

The V call is TRBV20-1, the J call TRBJ1-2; TCRdb calls TRBD1, which cannot be checked without DNA. CDR1 is DFQATT, CDR2 SNEGSKA, per germline (reference sequence). The CDR3 spans 13 residues. CDR3 region: CSAGSRQGYGYTF.

The CDR3: CSANDPKRPQHF. The chain combines TRBV20-1 with TRBJ1-5. This CDR3 comprises 12 residues. The germline V gene has CDR1 DFQATT and CDR2 SNEGSKA (reference sequence).

The CDR3 loop reads CATRQTISFNEQFF. V is TRBV6-6 and J is TRBJ2-1; TCRdb selects TRBD1, and the lack of DNA leaves this call unchecked. The germline gives CDR1 MNHNY, CDR2 SVGAGI (reference sequence). The CDR3 has 14 amino acids.

This rearrangement joins TRBV5-1 to TRBJ1-6; without DNA, the TCRdb call of TRBD1 cannot be checked. Per germline, CDR1 SGHRS and CDR2 YFSETQ. The CDR3 totals 16 residues. The CDR3 is CASSLGGTELTPPLHF.

V usage is TRBV6-5 and J usage is TRBJ1-5. The length of the CDR3 is 15 residues. The V gene's germline CDR1 is MNHEY and CDR2 SVGAGI. This chain's CDR3 is CASSFWSEYNQPQHF.

V usage is TRBV7-3 and J usage is TRBJ2-3. This CDR3 is built from 14 residues. Germline loops: CDR1 SGHTA, CDR2 FQGTGA. CDR3: CASSFGVGTDTQYF. Full variable domain (rest looked up from reference TRBV7-3 and TRBJ2-3): GAGVSQTPSNKVTEKGKYVELRCDPISGHTALYWYRQSLGQGPEFLIYFQGTGAADDSGLPNDRFFAVRPEGSVSTLKIQRTERGDSAVYLCASSFGVGTDTQYFGPGTRLTVL.

This chain links TRBV20-1 with TRBJ2-3; the D call of TRBD2 rests on TCRdb alone, since no DNA is present to check it. There are 16 residues in the CDR3. Germline V gene lookup returns CDR1 DFQATT and CDR2 SNEGSKA (reference sequence). CDR3 residues: CSARDLRRGGPDTQYF.